This T cell receptor beta chain was retrieved from a study of vaccination and CD4 T cells after COVID-19. Treatment indicated: approximately 10-day PBMC culture with coronavirus spike peptide pools or control peptides (ViraFEST assay). The assay that was used to sequence DNA from cultured CD4+ T cells was the Oncomine TCR Beta short-read assay. TCRdb reanalysed the PCR reads using MiXCR and keeps one entry per CDR3 protein. The sample carries roughly 13,000 distinct CDR3 sequences, under 75% recorded once. The CDR3 covers 14 residues. Trimming removed 5 bases from V and 3 bases from J; junction bases left unmatched: 2. A word on this clonotype: Its target is not known.

The sequenced sample was CD4+ T cells from blood, cultured in vitro. The TCR originated in a human donor who had recovered from COVID-19. The J gene is TRBJ1-5, the V gene TRBV12-3 or TRBV12-4; TRBD1 matches 9 bases. The CDR3 DNA sequence: TGTGCCAGCAGTGGGACAGGGTCCAATCAGCCCCAGCATTTT. Protein product: CASSGTGSNQPQHF.